The 16 T cell receptor beta chains presented below share a single source sample, sequenced in a study of regulatory T cells in long-lasting Graves disease. Documented time point: newly diagnosed GD, antithyroid drugs for less than 3 months. Generation of the TCR library employed RNA extracted from PBMCs. Through Arm-PCR of CDR3 regions and iRepertoire HTBI primers, TCR beta libraries were built. TCRdb re-derived calls from the multiplex PCR reads in MiXCR, one entry per CDR3 protein. The sample has under 450,000 distinct CDR3 sequences; 16% are singletons. The same data also contributed to another study, on T cells in Graves' hyperthyroidism and ophthalmopathy.

Sequenced here: peripheral blood mononuclear cells (PBMCs), sampled at new diagnosis, from a patient treated with antithyroid drugs. The receptors derive from a woman under 30 with Graves disease.

This chain joins TRBV6-1 and TRBJ1-2, with D tentatively TRBD1 (6 bases). From germline, CDR1 is MNHNS and CDR2 SASEGT. The V end lost 5 bases, the J end lost 2 bases, and 24 bases lay between the germline ends. This CDR3 is 18 amino acids long. CDR3 DNA: TGTGCCAGCAGTCGGGGAGGGGGGGTTGTCGGGTCAAACTATGGCTACACCTTC. Translated: CASSRGGGVVGSNYGYTF.

The V call is TRBV27, the J call TRBJ1-2; the match to TRBD1 covers 9 bases. Germline lookup yields CDR1 MNHEY and CDR2 SMNVEV (reference sequence). This CDR3 spans 14 amino acids. Trimming cost V 6 bases and J 7 bases; bases outside gene matches: 9. The CDR3 region has the DNA TGTGCCAGCAGACATAGGACAGGGGAAGGTGGCTACACCTTC. This codes for CASRHRTGEGGYTF.

The V and J genes are TRBV9 and TRBJ1-1; tentative D call: TRBD1 (6 bases). Germline values: CDR1 SGDLS, CDR2 YYNGEE. V was shortened by 0 bases and J by 1 base, with 13 bases between the two germline ends. This CDR3 is 16 amino acids long. CDR3 region: CASSVDQGMGNTEAFF. The CDR3 DNA follows: TGTGCCAGCAGCGTAGATCAGGGGATGGGGAACACTGAAGCTTTCTTT.

This clonotype was detected many times. The rearrangement joins TRBV28 to TRBJ1-5; D not certain. CDR1 is MDHEN, CDR2 SYDVKM, per germline. The V end lost 3 bases, the J end lost 1 base, and 7 bases lay between the germline ends. The CDR3 is made up of 14 amino acids. CDR3 residues: CASSLLQSNQPQHF. DNA of the CDR3: TGTGCCAGCAGTTTGTTACAGAGCAATCAGCCCCAGCATTTT. Supplemented by reference TRBV28 and TRBJ1-5, the full variable domain reads DVKVTQSSRYLVKRTGEKVFLECVQDMDHENMFWYRQDPGLGLRLIYFSYDVKMKEKGDIPEGYSVSREKKERFSLILESASTNQTSMYLCASSLLQSNQPQHFGDGTRLSIL.

This clonotype was detected many times. The rearrangement links TRBV5-1 to TRBJ2-1, with D possibly TRBD1 on 5 matching bases. Trimming pared 0 bases from V and 10 bases from J, leaving 11 bases between. The germline gives CDR1 SGHRS, CDR2 YFSETQ. The CDR3 extends over 13 amino acids. The CDR3 DNA follows: TGCGCCAGCAGCTTGGGGGGCCAGGGCGAGCAGTTCTTC. Amino acids: CASSLGGQGEQFF.

The rearrangement joins TRBV7-9 to TRBJ1-3, with 7 bases fitting TRBD1. The germline V gene has CDR1 SEHNR and CDR2 FQNEAQ (reference sequence). With 3 bases clipped from V and 2 bases from J, the junction kept 4 bases outside the gene matches. The CDR3 covers 15 residues. The CDR3 sequence is CASSFAGTAGNTIYF. In DNA, the CDR3 is TGTGCCAGCAGCTTCGCCGGGACAGCTGGAAACACCATATATTTT.

This clonotype was counted ten times or more. The chain has TRBV3-1 and TRBJ1-2; the D gene is possibly TRBD1 (6 bases). Germline V CDR1 and CDR2: LGHDT, YNNKEL (reference sequence). With 2 bases removed from V and 4 bases from J, the gap between germline ends came to 8 bases. The CDR3 sequence is 13 residues long. The CDR3 protein is CASSQPGAYGYTF. CDR3 DNA: TGTGCCAGCAGCCAACCGGGGGCCTATGGCTACACCTTC.

J is TRBJ2-1 and V is TRBV7-3; weak D call: TRBD2 (5 bases). With 2 bases removed from V and 5 bases from J, the gap between germline ends came to 10 bases. Germline CDR1 and CDR2: SGHTA and FQGTGA. The CDR3 runs to 14 residues. In nucleotides, the CDR3 is TGTGCCAGCAGCTTATTCGAGGGTAACAATGAGCAGTTCTTC. This codes for CASSLFEGNNEQFF. Filled out from reference TRBV7-3 and TRBJ2-1, the complete variable domain reads GAGVSQTPSNKVTEKGKYVELRCDPISGHTALYWYRQSLGQGPEFLIYFQGTGAADDSGLPNDRFFAVRPEGSVSTLKIQRTERGDSAVYLCASSLFEGNNEQFFGPGTRLTVL.

Of note for this clonotype: A far bigger clonotype differs at one base, so this is likely a read error. This chain connects TRBV5-1 to TRBJ1-1; D is uncertain. The germline V gene encodes CDR1 SGHRS and CDR2 YFSETQ. The CDR3 runs to 17 residues. In nucleotides, the CDR3 is TGTGCCAGCAGCCCCCCACTGAATTTGGGTTGGCACACTGAAACTTTCTTT. Its translation: CASSPPLNLGWHTETFF.

This clonotype was seen at least ten times. V is TRBV11-2 and J is TRBJ1-5; unclear D gene. The germline V and J ends were trimmed by 4 bases and 3 bases, with 13 bases remaining between them. The CDR3 totals 15 residues. CDR1 SGHAT and CDR2 FQNNGV come from the germline V gene. DNA of the CDR3: TGTGCCAGCAGCTCCGGCTCGGTTTCCAATCAGCCCCAGCATTTT. This gives the protein CASSSGSVSNQPQHF.

This clonotype was seen a single time. The chain recombines TRBV2 with TRBJ1-2; maybe TRBD1 (5 bases). CDR1 SNHLY and CDR2 FYNNEI come from the germline V gene. The CDR3 runs to 12 residues. With 10 bases removed from V and 10 bases from J, the gap between germline ends came to 19 bases. This CDR3 reads CANSGLAQAYTF. Written as DNA, the CDR3 is TGTGCCAATTCGGGACTGGCACAGGCCTACACCTTC.

This clonotype was detected ten times or more. The chain combines TRBV3-1 with TRBJ1-2; 7 nucleotides agree with TRBD1. There are 18 residues in the CDR3. V lost 0 bases and J lost 2; bases outside the gene matches: 12. Per germline, CDR1 LGHDT and CDR2 YNNKEL (reference sequence). For the CDR3, the DNA is TGTGCCAGCAGCCAAGACTTTACACTGGGACAGCGAAACTATGGCTACACCTTC. Protein sequence: CASSQDFTLGQRNYGYTF.

This clonotype was picked up many times. The chain employs TRBV28 and TRBJ1-2; D is ambiguous. This CDR3 contains 12 residues. Germline assignment: CDR1 MDHEN and CDR2 SYDVKM. V was clipped by 11 bases and J by 6 bases, with 16 bases between them. Here the CDR3 reads CAVVGPGDGYTF. Here the CDR3 DNA reads TGTGCCGTGGTTGGCCCTGGGGATGGCTACACCTTC.

V is TRBV7-2 and J is TRBJ1-3; 7 positions agree with TRBD1. V shed 5 bases and J 4 bases; nucleotides not matched to a gene: 2. This CDR3 is 13 amino acids long. Germline assignment: CDR1 SGHTA and CDR2 FQGNSA. The CDR3 loop is CASSMGQGNTIYF. The CDR3 DNA reads as TGTGCCAGCAGCATGGGACAGGGAAACACCATATATTTT.

CDR3 in amino acids: CASSGHVGELFF. CDR3 nucleotides: TGTGCCAGCAGTGGACATGTCGGGGAGCTGTTTTTT. V usage is TRBV2 and J usage is TRBJ2-2; D ambiguous. The CDR3 is made up of 12 amino acids. V was shortened by 4 bases and J by 7 bases, with 7 bases between the two germline ends. Germline V gives CDR1 SNHLY, CDR2 FYNNEI.

This clonotype was seen repeatedly, ten times or more. The chain employs TRBV7-9 and TRBJ2-1; no reliable D call. The CDR3 totals 14 residues. V was cut by 5 bases and J by 5 bases, with 13 bases left in between. Looked up from germline, CDR1 is SEHNR and CDR2 is FQNEAQ (reference sequence). The CDR3 bases are TGTGCCAGCAGCCCGCGGTATAGGGACAATGAGCAGTTCTTC. This translates into CASSPRYRDNEQFF.